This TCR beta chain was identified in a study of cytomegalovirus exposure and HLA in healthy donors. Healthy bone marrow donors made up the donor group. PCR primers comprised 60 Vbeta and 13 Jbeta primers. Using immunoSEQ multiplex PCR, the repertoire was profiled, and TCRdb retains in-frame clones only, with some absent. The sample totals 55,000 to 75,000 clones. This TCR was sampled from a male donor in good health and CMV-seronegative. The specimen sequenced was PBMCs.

CDR3 protein: CASSGQGISYTF. For the CDR3, the DNA is TGTGCCAGCAGCGGGCAGGGAATCAGCTACACCTTC. The chain carries TRBV11-2 and TRBJ1-2, with D possibly being TRBD1 (5 bases). Germline V gene lookup returns CDR1 SGHAT and CDR2 FQNNGV. Deletions cut 5 bases from V and 9 bases from J, with 13 bases between. The CDR3 loop spans 12 amino acids.